This T cell receptor beta chain was sequenced during a study of T cell responses to AZD1222 COVID-19 vaccine. Study background: Some second doses came at about 4 weeks and others at about 12 weeks; these were pooled. General study findings and limits: Close to half of spike-specific TCRs reportedly recognize unmutated variant regions.

With regard to this clone: Its antigen is unidentified.

Generated by immunoSEQ multiplex PCR, the TCRdb table keeps only in-frame clones and is missing some. Of fewer than 200,000 clones in the sample, around 89% are singletons; the top ten hold roughly 6%. The CDR3 consists of 17 residues. CDR1 and CDR2 from the germline V gene are SGHKS and YYEKEE (reference sequence). V lost 2 bases and J lost 0, with 14 bases in between. Here the sequenced sample was peripheral blood, taken on day 0 of AZD1222 vaccination. The clonotype comes from an adult in good health. This chain joins TRBV5-5 and TRBJ1-4; D is undetermined. The CDR3: CASSLAVSKTTNEKLFF. For the CDR3, the DNA is TGTGCCAGCAGCTTAGCTGTATCCAAGACAACTAATGAAAAACTGTTTTTT.